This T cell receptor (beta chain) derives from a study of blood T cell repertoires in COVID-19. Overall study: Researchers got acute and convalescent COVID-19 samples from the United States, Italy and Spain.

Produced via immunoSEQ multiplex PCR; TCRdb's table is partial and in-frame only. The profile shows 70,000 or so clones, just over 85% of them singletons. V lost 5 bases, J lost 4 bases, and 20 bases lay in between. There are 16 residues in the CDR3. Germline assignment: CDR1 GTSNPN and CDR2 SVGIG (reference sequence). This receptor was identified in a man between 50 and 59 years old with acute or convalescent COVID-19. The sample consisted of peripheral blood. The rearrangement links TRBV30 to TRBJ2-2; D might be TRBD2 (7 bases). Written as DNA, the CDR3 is TGTGCCTGGGGGGGAGAGGCGGGGGCGGGCACCGGGGAGCTGTTTTTT. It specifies CAWGGEAGAGTGELFF.